One and the same sample provided the 15 T cell receptor beta chains below, sequenced in a study of spatial heterogeneity in lung cancer. Time point denoted: sample taken at primary tumor resection. Via MiXCR, TCRdb re-called the 5' RACE reads, giving one row per CDR3 protein. The repertoire consists of 20,000 to 25,000 distinct CDR3 sequences, with over 4.5% occurring once and the leading ten covering 30% to 35%. The material was PBMCs, obtained at surgery. The receptor set was obtained from a male donor with early-stage non-small cell lung cancer.

This clonotype was seen at least ten times. V is TRBV28 and J is TRBJ2-7; tentative D call: TRBD1 (5 bases). The CDR3 is 14 amino acids. The germline V gene has CDR1 MDHEN and CDR2 SYDVKM. V lost 5 bases and J 0 bases, leaving 11 bases between the germline ends. The CDR3 region is CASSPRARSYEQYF. DNA for the CDR3: TGTGCCAGCAGTCCCAGGGCCCGCTCCTACGAGCAGTACTTC.

In its sample, this clonotype was seen many times. The chain has TRBV20-1 and TRBJ2-7; no clear D. The CDR3 covers 14 residues. The germline CDR1 and CDR2 sequences are DFQATT and SNEGSKA (reference sequence). V lost 1 base, J lost 0 bases, and 10 bases lay in between. For the CDR3, the DNA is TGCAGTGCTAGAGGCAACTGGCACTCCTACGAGCAGTACTTC. Translation: CSARGNWHSYEQYF.

This clonotype was seen a handful of times. The chain is built from TRBV6-2 or TRBV6-3 and TRBJ2-7, with TRBD1 matching 7 bases. Germline CDR1 is MNHEY and CDR2 is SVGEGT. The ends lost 7 bases at V and 2 bases at J; junction bases unmatched: 11. The CDR3 sequence is 15 residues long. The CDR3 loop reads CASNPTGTATYEQYF. The DNA for the CDR3 is TGTGCCAGCAACCCCACAGGGACAGCCACCTACGAGCAGTACTTC.

The chain links TRBV7-9 to TRBJ1-2; 8 nucleotides line up with TRBD1. This CDR3 region has 15 residues. Germline V gene data show CDR1 as SEHNR and CDR2 as FQNEAQ (reference sequence). V lost 4 bases and J lost 14; bases outside the gene matches: 18. The CDR3 coding sequence is TGTGCCAGCAGCTCATCCGGACAGGGAGAGCGGGGCGAAACCTTC. It is translated as CASSSSGQGERGETF.

This clonotype was seen more than once but under ten times. The gene calls are TRBV3-1 and TRBJ2-3, with D possibly matching TRBD2 (5 bases). V dropped 3 bases and J dropped 1 base, with 11 bases sitting between them. CDR1 is LGHDT, CDR2 YNNKEL, per germline (reference sequence). The CDR3 loop spans 15 amino acids. The CDR3 protein is CASSQPGLGTDTQYF. The CDR3 bases are TGTGCCAGCAGCCAGCCGGGGTTGGGCACAGATACGCAGTATTTT.

This clonotype was observed at least ten times. The J gene is TRBJ2-5, the V gene TRBV5-4; TRBD2 agrees at 7 bases. Germline CDR1 is SGHNT and CDR2 is YYREEE (reference sequence). V lost 0 bases to trimming and J lost 2 bases; unmatched junction nucleotides: 7. CDR3 length equals 16 residues. The CDR3, as DNA: TGTGCCAGCAGCTTGGTACGGCTAGCGGTACAAGAGACCCAGTACTTC. This codes for CASSLVRLAVQETQYF.

This clonotype came up many times. CDR3 nucleotides: TGTGCCAGCAGCTTAGGTTCAGCGGGAGGGTCGACCAATGAGCAGTTCTTC. Translation: CASSLGSAGGSTNEQFF. This chain connects TRBV7-2 to TRBJ2-1; 10 bases match TRBD2. This CDR3 comprises 17 residues. Germline V gene lookup returns CDR1 SGHTA and CDR2 FQGNSA. J gave up 6 bases and V 1 base, and 9 bases lay outside the gene matches.

This clonotype was found many times. The V gene is TRBV20-1, the J gene TRBJ2-7; D may match TRBD1 or TRBD2 (5 bases each). The CDR3 covers 16 residues. The germline gives CDR1 DFQATT, CDR2 SNEGSKA (reference sequence). Trimming removed 3 bases at V and 2 bases at J, with 20 bases between. CDR3 in DNA: TGCAGTGCTAGCCCACAATACGGGACGGGACCCTACGAGCAGTACTTC. Its translation: CSASPQYGTGPYEQYF.

This clonotype came up many times. V and J are TRBV21-1 and TRBJ1-2; the table gives TRBD1 as D, unverified against the DNA. TRBV21-1 is noted as a pseudogene. The CDR3 length is 16 residues. Here the CDR3 reads CASSANRGPRAYGYTF. In DNA, the CDR3 is TGTGCCAGCAGCGCCAACAGGGGGCCGCGAGCCTATGGCTACACCTTC.

This clonotype was recorded at least ten times. The chain joins TRBV7-3 to TRBJ1-2; no clear D gene. V dropped 2 bases and J dropped 6 bases, with 10 bases sitting between them. CDR1 is SGHTA and CDR2 is FQGTGA in the germline V gene. The CDR3 runs to 13 residues. CDR3 DNA: TGTGCCAGCAGCTTAGGTGGCCGTGATGGCTACACCTTC. Protein sequence: CASSLGGRDGYTF.

This clonotype was detected a few times. The V and J genes are TRBV3-2 and TRBJ2-2. TRBV3-2 is assigned pseudogene status. The CDR3 covers 14 residues. CDR3 DNA sequence: TGTGCCAGCAGCCAAGCCATGAACACCGGGGAGCTGTTTTTT. Its translation: CASSQAMNTGELFF.

In its sample, this clonotype was seen many times. This chain uses TRBV2 with TRBJ1-4; 7 positions agree with TRBD1. The germline CDR1 and CDR2 sequences are SNHLY and FYNNEI. The CDR3 spans 16 residues. V lost 6 bases and J lost 7; bases outside the gene matches: 14. CDR3 amino acids: CASRVGTALGGEKLFF. The CDR3, as DNA: TGTGCCAGCAGGGTCGGGACAGCTTTGGGAGGTGAAAAACTGTTTTTT.

This clonotype was recorded at least ten times. The chain employs TRBV28 and TRBJ1-1; the D is unclear. The CDR3 length is 15 residues. Germline CDR1 is MDHEN and CDR2 is SYDVKM. Trimming took off 8 bases at V and 2 bases at J, with 18 bases between the two ends. CDR3 nucleotides: TGTGCCAGCCGGTTCTCGCTGTTCCGAAACACTGAAGCTTTCTTT. It specifies CASRFSLFRNTEAFF.

This clonotype was counted at least ten times. This chain uses TRBV6-5 with TRBJ2-3, with no clear D. Between the trimmed V and J ends, which lost 6 bases and 3 bases, there was a span of 16 bases. This CDR3 spans 15 amino acids. Germline values: CDR1 MNHEY, CDR2 SVGAGI. Here the CDR3 reads CASSQRTFGTDTQYF. CDR3 sequence (DNA): TGTGCCAGCAGCCAGAGGACGTTTGGTACAGATACGCAGTATTTT.

This clonotype was seen many times. V gene TRBV25-1 combines with J gene TRBJ2-7; D is ambiguous. This CDR3 spans 14 amino acids. The germline V and J ends were trimmed by 1 base and 3 bases, with 10 bases remaining between them. From germline, CDR1 is MGHDK and CDR2 SYGVNS. This CDR3 reads CASSELENFYEQYF. DNA of the CDR3: TGTGCCAGCAGTGAATTGGAGAATTTCTACGAGCAGTACTTC.